The 4 T cell receptor beta chains given below trace back to one sample, sequenced in a study of blood T cell repertoires in COVID-19. Here immunoSEQ multiplex PCR was the method, and the copy in TCRdb shows in-frame clones only, minus some. The sample includes approximately 100,000 clones, about 90% of them seen just once. The specimen was peripheral blood. The receptors shown here come from a human donor in a cohort sampled during active COVID-19.

This clone was detected a few times. Other DNA sequences in the same sample also yield this CDR3. The chain is built from TRBV28 and TRBJ1-2; unclear D gene. Deletions cut 6 bases from V and 1 base from J, with 6 bases between. Germline V gene data show CDR1 as MDHEN and CDR2 as SYDVKM. The CDR3 is 12 amino acids. CDR3 region: CASRSGNYGYTF. CDR3 in DNA: TGTGCCAGCAGGAGTGGTAACTATGGCTACACCTTC.

This clone occurred many times. This sequence joins TRBV6-1 and TRBJ1-1; D unclear. This CDR3 comprises 12 residues. CDR1 and CDR2 from the germline V gene are MNHNS and SASEGT. V dropped 1 base and J dropped 7 bases, with 7 bases sitting between them. The CDR3 DNA follows: TGTGCCAGCAGTGAAGGTGGGCTTGAAGCTTTCTTT. This translates into CASSEGGLEAFF.

CDR3 amino acids: CSASLGTGLRNSPLHF. DNA for the CDR3: TGCAGTGCTAGTTTGGGGACAGGGTTGAGGAATTCACCCCTCCACTTT. V is TRBV20-1 and J is TRBJ1-6; 9 bases map to TRBD1. Germline CDR1 and CDR2: DFQATT and SNEGSKA (reference sequence). J gave up 7 bases and V 3 bases, and 10 bases lay outside the gene matches. This CDR3 contains 16 residues.

The V gene is TRBV10-1, the J gene TRBJ2-7; the D gene is possibly TRBD1 (5 bases). Germline values: CDR1 WNHNN, CDR2 SYGVQD (reference sequence). This CDR3 contains 13 residues. V was trimmed by 1 base and J by 7 bases, leaving 11 bases between them. Here the CDR3 DNA reads TGCGCCAGCAGTGAGTGGGGCCTGGGAGAGCAGTACTTC. It specifies CASSEWGLGEQYF.